Sequencing of this T cell receptor beta chain was carried out in a study of blood T cell repertoires in COVID-19. The overall study: Acute-phase and convalescent COVID-19 samples originated in the United States, Italy and Spain. T cells, B-cell-depleted T cells, or PBMCs supplied cDNA or gDNA.

The CDR3 runs to 16 residues. Trimming removed 2 bases from V and 8 bases from J; junction bases left unmatched: 9. The V gene's germline CDR1 is SGHVS and CDR2 FQNEAQ. This table comes from immunoSEQ multiplex PCR, and its TCRdb copy is limited to in-frame clones, with some not included. In the table there are tens of thousands of clones, about four fifths of which are singletons. The origin of this receptor is an elderly man with acute or convalescent COVID-19. The chain has TRBV7-8 and TRBJ1-2, with TRBD1 identical over 12 bases. The sequencing input was peripheral blood. The CDR3 bases are TGTGCCAGCAGCTTAAGGGACAGGGGGCCTCTTGAGGGCTACACCTTC. As protein: CASSLRDRGPLEGYTF.